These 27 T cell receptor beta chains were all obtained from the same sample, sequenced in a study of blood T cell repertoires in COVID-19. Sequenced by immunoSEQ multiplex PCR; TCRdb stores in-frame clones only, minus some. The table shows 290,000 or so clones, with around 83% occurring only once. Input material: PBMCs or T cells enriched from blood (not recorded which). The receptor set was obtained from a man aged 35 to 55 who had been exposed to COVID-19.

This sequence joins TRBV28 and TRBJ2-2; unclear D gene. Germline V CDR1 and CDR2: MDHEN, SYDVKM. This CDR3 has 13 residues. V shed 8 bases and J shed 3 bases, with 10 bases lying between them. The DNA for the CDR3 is TGTGCCAGCCTCAGGTCGGACACCGGGGAGCTGTTTTTT. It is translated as CASLRSDTGELFF.

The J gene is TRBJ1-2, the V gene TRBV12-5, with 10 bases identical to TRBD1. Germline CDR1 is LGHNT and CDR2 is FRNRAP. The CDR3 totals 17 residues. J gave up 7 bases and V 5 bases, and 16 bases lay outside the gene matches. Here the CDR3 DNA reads TGTGCTAGTGGTCCCTTGAGCGGTTCTGACAGGGGGCCTGGCTACACCTTC. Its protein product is CASGPLSGSDRGPGYTF.

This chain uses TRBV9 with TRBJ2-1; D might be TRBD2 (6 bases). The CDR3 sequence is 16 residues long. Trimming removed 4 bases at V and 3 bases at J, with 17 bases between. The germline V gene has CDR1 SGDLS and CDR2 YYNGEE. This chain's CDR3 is CASSPGGSNVYNEQFF. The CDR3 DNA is TGTGCCAGCAGCCCCGGAGGGAGTAATGTCTACAATGAGCAGTTCTTC.

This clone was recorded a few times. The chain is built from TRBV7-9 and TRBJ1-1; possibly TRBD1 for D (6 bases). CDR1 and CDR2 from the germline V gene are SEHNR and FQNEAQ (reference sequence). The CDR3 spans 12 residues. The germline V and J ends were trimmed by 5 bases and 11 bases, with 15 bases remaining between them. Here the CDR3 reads CASSRGGPGAFF. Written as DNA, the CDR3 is TGTGCCAGCAGCCGCGGGGGGCCTGGCGCTTTCTTT.

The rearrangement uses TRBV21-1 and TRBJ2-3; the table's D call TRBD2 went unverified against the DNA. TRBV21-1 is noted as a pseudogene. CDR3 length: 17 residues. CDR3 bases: TGTGCCAGCAGCAAAGATGAGGACTGCCCCAGCACAGATACGCAGTATTTT. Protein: CASSKDEDCPSTDTQYF.

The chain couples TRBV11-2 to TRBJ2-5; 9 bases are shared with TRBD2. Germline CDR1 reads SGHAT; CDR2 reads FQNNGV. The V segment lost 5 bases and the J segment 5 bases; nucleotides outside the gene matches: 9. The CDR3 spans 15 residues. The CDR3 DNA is TGTGCCAGCAGCCCCGGGACTAGCAGGAGGGAGACCCAGTACTTC. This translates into CASSPGTSRRETQYF.

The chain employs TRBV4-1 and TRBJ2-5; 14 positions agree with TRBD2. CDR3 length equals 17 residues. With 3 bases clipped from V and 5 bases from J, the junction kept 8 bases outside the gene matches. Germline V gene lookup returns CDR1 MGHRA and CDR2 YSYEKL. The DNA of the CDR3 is TGCGCCAGCAGCCACGGGACTAGCGGGAGTCTTAAGGAGACCCAGTACTTC. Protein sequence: CASSHGTSGSLKETQYF.

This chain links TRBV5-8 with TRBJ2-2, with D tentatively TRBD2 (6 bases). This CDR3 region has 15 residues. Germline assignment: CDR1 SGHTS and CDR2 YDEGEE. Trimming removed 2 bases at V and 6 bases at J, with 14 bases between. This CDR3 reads CASSLPGRRAGELFF. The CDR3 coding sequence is TGTGCCAGCAGCTTACCTGGCAGGAGGGCCGGGGAGCTGTTTTTT.

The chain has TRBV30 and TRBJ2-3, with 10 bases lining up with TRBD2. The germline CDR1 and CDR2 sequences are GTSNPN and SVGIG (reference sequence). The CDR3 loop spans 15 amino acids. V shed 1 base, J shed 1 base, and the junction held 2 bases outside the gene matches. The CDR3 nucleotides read TGTGCCTGGAGTGCCGGGACTAGCGGCACAGATACGCAGTATTTT. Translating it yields CAWSAGTSGTDTQYF.

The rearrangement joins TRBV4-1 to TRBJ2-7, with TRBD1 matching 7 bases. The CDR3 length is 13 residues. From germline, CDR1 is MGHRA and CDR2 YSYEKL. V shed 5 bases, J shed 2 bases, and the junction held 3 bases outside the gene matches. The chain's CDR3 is CASSSTGAYEQYF. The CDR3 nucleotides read TGCGCCAGCAGCTCTACAGGGGCCTACGAGCAGTACTTC.

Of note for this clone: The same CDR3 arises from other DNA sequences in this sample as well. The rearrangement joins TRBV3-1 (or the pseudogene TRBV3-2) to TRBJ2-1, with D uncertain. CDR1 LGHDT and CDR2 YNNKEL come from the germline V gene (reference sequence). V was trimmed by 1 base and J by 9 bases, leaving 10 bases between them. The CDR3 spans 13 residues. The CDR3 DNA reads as TGTGCCAGCAGCCAAGGGGTAGCTGGTGAGCAGTTCTTC. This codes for CASSQGVAGEQFF.

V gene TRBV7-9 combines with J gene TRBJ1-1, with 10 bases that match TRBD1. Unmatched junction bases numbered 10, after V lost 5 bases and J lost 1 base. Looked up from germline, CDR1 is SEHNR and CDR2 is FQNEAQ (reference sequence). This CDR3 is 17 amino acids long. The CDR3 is CASSPDRGFLWNTEAFF. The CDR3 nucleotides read TGTGCCAGCAGCCCGGACAGGGGGTTTCTGTGGAACACTGAAGCTTTCTTT.

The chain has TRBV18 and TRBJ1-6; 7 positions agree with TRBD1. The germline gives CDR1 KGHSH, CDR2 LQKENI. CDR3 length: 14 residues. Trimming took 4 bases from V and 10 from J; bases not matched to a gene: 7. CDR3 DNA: TGTGCCAGCTCACAGGGACAGAAACAATCACCCCTCCACTTT. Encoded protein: CASSQGQKQSPLHF.

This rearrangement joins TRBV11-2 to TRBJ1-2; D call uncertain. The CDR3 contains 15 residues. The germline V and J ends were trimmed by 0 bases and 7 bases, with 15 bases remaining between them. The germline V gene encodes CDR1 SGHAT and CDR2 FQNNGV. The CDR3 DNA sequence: TGTGCCAGCAGCTTAGATCATGGACTTTCGGGTGGCTACACCTTC. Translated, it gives CASSLDHGLSGGYTF.

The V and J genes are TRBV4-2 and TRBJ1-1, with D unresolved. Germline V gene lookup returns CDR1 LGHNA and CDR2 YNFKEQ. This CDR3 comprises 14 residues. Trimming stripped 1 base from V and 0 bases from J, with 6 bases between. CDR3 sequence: CASSQVELNTEAFF. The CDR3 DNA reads TGTGCCAGCAGCCAAGTCGAGTTGAACACTGAAGCTTTCTTT.

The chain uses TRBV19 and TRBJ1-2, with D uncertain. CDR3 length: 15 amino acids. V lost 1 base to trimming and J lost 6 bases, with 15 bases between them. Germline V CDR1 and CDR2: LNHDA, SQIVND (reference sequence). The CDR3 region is CASSIVAASIDGYTF. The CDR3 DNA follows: TGTGCCAGTAGTATAGTAGCAGCATCTATCGATGGCTACACCTTC.

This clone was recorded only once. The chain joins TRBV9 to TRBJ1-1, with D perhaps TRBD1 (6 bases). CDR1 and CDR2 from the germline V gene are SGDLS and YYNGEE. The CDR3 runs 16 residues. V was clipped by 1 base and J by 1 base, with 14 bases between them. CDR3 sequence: CASSVTAGDRNTEAFF. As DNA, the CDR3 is TGTGCCAGCAGCGTAACTGCAGGGGATAGGAACACTGAAGCTTTCTTT.

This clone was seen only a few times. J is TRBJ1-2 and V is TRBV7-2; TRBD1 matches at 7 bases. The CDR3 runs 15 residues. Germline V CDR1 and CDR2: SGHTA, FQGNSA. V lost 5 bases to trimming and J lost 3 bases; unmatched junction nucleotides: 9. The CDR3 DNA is TGTGCCAGCAGCCCTCAAGGGGGCCCAGACTATGGCTACACCTTC. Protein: CASSPQGGPDYGYTF.

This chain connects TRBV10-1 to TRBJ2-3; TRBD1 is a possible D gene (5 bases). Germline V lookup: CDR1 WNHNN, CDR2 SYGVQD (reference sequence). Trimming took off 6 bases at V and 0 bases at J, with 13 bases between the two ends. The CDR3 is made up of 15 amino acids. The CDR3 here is CASSPGQGSTDTQYF. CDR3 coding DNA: TGCGCCAGCAGCCCCGGGCAGGGTAGCACAGATACGCAGTATTTT.

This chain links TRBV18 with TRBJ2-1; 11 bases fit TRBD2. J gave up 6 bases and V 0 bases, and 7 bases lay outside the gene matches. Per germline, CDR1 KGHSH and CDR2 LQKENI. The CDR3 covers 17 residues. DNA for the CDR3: TGTGCCAGCTCACCACCAAGTCGACTAGCGGGGCGCAATGAGCAGTTCTTC. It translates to CASSPPSRLAGRNEQFF.

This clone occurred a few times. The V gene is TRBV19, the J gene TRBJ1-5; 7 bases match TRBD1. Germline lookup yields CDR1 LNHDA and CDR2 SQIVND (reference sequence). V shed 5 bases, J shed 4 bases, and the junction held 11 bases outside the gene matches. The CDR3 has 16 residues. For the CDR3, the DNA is TGTGCCAGTAGTGCAATAAACAGGGGAGATAATCAGCCCCAGCATTTT. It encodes CASSAINRGDNQPQHF.

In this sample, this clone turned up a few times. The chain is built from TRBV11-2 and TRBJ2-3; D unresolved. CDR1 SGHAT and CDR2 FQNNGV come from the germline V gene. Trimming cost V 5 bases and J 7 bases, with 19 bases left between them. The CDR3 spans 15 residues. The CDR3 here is CASSVPRSLYHTQYF. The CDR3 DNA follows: TGTGCCAGCAGCGTTCCTAGGTCACTTTATCATACGCAGTATTTT.

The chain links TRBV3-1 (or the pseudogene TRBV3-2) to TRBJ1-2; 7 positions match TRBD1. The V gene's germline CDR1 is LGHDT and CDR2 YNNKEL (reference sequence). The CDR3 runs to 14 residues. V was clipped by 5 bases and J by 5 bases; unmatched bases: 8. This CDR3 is CASSTGQVLYGYTF. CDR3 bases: TGTGCCAGCAGCACCGGACAGGTCTTATATGGCTACACCTTC.

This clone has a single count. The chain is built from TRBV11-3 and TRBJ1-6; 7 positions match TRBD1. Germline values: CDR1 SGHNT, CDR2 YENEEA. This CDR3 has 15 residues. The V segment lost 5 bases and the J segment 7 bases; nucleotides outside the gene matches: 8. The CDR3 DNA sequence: TGTGCCAGCAGCGAAGGGGGCGTAAGGAATTCACCCCTCCACTTT. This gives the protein CASSEGGVRNSPLHF.

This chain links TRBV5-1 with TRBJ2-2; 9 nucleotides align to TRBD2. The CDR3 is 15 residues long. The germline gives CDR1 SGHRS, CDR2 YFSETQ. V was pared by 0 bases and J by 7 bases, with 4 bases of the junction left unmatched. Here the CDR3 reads CASSLGGTSNGELFF. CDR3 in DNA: TGCGCCAGCAGCTTGGGGGGGACTAGCAACGGGGAGCTGTTTTTT.

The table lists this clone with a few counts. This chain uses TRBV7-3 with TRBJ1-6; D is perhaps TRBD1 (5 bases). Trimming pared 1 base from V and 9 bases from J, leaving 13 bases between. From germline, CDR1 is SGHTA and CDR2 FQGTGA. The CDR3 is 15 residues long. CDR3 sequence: CASSLIGGEGSPLHF. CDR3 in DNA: TGTGCCAGCAGCTTAATCGGGGGAGAAGGTTCACCCCTCCACTTT. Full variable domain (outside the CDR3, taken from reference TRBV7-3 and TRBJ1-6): GAGVSQTPSNKVTEKGKYVELRCDPISGHTALYWYRQSLGQGPEFLIYFQGTGAADDSGLPNDRFFAVRPEGSVSTLKIQRTERGDSAVYLCASSLIGGEGSPLHFGNGTRLTVT.

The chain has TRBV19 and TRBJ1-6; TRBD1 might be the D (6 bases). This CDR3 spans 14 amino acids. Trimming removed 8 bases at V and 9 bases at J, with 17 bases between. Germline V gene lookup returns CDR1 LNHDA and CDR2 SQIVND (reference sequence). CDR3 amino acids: CASRKQGSISPLHF. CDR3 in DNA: TGTGCCAGTCGCAAACAGGGCTCGATTTCACCCCTCCACTTT.